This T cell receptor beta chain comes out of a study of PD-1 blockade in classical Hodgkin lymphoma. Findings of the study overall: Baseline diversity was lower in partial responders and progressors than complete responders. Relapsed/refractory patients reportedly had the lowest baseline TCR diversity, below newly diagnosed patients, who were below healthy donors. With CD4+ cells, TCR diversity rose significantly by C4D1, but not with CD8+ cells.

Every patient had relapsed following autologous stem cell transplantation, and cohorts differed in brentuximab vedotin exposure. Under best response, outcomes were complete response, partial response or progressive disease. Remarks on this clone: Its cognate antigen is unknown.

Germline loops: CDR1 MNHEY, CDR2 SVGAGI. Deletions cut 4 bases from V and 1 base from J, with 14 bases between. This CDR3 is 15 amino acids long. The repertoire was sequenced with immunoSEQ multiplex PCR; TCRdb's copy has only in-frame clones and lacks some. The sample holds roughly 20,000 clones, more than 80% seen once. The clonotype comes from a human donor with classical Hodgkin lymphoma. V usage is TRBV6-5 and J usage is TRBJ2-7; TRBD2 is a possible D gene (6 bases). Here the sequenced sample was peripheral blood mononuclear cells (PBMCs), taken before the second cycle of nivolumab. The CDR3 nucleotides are TGTGCCAGCAGTTCATCCGGGACTGGATCCTACGAGCAGTACTTC. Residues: CASSSSGTGSYEQYF.